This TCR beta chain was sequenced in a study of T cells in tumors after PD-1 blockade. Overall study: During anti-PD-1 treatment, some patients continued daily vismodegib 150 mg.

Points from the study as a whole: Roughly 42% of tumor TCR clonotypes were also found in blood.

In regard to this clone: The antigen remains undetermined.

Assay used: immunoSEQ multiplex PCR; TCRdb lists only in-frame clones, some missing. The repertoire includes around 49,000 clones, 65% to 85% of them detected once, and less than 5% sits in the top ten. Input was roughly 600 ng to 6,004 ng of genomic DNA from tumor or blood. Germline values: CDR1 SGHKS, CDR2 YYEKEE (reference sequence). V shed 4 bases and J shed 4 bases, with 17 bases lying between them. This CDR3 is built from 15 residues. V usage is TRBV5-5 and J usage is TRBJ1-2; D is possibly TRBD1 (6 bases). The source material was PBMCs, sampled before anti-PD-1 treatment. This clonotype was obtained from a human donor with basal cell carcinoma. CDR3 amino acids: CASSPSWGQIYGYTF. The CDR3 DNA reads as TGTGCCAGCAGCCCGTCTTGGGGACAAATCTATGGCTACACCTTC. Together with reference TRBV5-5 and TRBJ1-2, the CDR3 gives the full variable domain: DAGVTQSPTHLIKTRGQQVTLRCSPISGHKSVSWYQQVLGQGPQFIFQYYEKEERGRGNFPDRFSARQFPNYSSELNVNALLLGDSALYLCASSPSWGQIYGYTFGSGTRLTVV.